This T cell receptor beta chain was sequenced during a study of blood T cell repertoires in COVID-19. Study-wide context: COVID-19 samples, acute and convalescent, were from the United States, Italy and Spain.

Authors' methods: From reference gene primer amplification, estimates of nucleated cell counts were derived. Measured with immunoSEQ multiplex PCR; TCRdb has only the in-frame clones, and not every one. That table supplies the V and J calls and clone size; D and trimming were determined from the DNA. Altogether a few hundred thousand clones are present, about 91% being singletons, with the ten largest covering about 4.5%. Trimming cost V 1 base and J 6 bases; bases outside gene matches: 4. Germline values: CDR1 SGHDN, CDR2 FVKESK. The CDR3 is 14 amino acids. This clonotype was obtained from a woman between 40 and 50 years old who had recovered from COVID-19. The specimen sequenced was peripheral blood. The chain combines TRBV14 with TRBJ2-7; 9 positions match TRBD1. The CDR3 loop reads CASSQVSTGGEQYF. CDR3 DNA: TGTGCCAGCAGCCAAGTGTCGACAGGGGGCGAGCAGTACTTC.